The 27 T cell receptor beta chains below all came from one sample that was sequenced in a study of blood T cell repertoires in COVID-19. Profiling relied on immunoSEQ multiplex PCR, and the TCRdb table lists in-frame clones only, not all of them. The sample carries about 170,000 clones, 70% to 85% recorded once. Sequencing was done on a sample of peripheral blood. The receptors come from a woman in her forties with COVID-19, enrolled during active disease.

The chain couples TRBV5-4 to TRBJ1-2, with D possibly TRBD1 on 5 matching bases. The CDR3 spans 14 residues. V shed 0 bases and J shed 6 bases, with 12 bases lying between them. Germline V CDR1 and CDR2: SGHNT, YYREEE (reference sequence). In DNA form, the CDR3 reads TGTGCCAGCAGCTTGGGCCAGACGACAGATGGCTACACCTTC. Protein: CASSLGQTTDGYTF. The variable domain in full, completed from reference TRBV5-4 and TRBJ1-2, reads ETGVTQSPTHLIKTRGQQVTLRCSSQSGHNTVSWYQQALGQGPQFIFQYYREEENGRGNFPPRFSGLQFPNYSSELNVNALELDDSALYLCASSLGQTTDGYTFGSGTRLTVV.

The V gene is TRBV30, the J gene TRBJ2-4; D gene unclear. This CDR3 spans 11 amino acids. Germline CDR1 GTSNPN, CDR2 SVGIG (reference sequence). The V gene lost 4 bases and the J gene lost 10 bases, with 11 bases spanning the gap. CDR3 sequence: CAWTSGGIQYF. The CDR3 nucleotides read TGTGCCTGGACGTCAGGTGGGATTCAGTACTTC.

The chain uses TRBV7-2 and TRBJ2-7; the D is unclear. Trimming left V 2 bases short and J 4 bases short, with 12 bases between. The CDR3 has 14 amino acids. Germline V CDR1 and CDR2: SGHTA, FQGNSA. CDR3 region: CASSLIGLPYEQYF. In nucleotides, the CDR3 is TGTGCCAGCAGCTTAATTGGGCTCCCGTACGAGCAGTACTTC.

CDR3 loop: CASRKQGKRNTIYF. The CDR3 bases are TGTGCCAGCAGGAAGCAGGGCAAAAGAAACACCATATATTTT. The chain couples TRBV28 to TRBJ1-3; D possibly corresponds to TRBD1 (5 bases). The CDR3 has 14 amino acids. V was trimmed by 6 bases and J by 5 bases, leaving 14 bases between them. The V gene's germline CDR1 is MDHEN and CDR2 SYDVKM.

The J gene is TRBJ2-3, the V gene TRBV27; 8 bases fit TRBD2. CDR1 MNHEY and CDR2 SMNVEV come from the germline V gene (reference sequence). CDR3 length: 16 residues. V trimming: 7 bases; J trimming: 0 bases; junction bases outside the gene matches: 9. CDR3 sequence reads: CASTSRAGVSTDTQYF. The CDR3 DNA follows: TGTGCCAGCACCTCTCGAGCGGGAGTGAGCACAGATACGCAGTATTTT.

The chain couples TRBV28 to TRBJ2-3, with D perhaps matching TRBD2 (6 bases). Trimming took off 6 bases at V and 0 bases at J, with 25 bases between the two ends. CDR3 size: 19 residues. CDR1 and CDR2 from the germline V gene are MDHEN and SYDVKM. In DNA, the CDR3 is TGTGCCAGCAGGCCACCCCGAGGGCGGCGGGGAACTAGCACAGATACGCAGTATTTT. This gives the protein CASRPPRGRRGTSTDTQYF.

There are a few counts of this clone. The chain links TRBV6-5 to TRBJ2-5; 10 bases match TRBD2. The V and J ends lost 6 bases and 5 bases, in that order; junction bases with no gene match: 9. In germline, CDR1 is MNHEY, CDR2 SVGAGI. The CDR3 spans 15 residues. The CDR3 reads CASSGLAEFRETQYF. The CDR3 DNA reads TGTGCCAGCAGCGGACTAGCGGAGTTCCGGGAGACCCAGTACTTC.

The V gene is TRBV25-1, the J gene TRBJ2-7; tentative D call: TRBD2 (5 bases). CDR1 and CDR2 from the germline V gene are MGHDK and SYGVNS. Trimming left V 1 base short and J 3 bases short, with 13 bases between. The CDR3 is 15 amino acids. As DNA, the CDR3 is TGTGCCAGCAGTGAATCCCTCTCGGGGAGCTACGAGCAGTACTTC. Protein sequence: CASSESLSGSYEQYF.

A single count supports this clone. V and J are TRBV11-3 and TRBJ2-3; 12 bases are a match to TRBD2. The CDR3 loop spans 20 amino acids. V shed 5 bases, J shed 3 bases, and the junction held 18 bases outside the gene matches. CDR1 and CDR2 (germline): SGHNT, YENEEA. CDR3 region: CASSRVTSGGLRAGTDTQYF. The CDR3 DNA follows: TGTGCCAGCAGCAGAGTGACTAGCGGGGGCCTACGAGCCGGAACAGATACGCAGTATTTT.

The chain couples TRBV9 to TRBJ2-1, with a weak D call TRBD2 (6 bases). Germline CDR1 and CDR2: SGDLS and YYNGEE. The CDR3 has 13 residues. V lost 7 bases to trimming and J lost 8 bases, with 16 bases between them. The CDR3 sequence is CASSEGDWDEQFF. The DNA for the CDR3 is TGTGCCAGCTCGGAAGGGGACTGGGATGAGCAGTTCTTC.

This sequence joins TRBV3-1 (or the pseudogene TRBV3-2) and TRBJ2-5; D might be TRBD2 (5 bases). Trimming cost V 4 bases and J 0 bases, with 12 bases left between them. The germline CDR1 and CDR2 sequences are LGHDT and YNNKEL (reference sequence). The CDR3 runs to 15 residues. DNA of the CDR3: TGTGCCAGCAGCCGTCGGACTGCGTACCAAGAGACCCAGTACTTC. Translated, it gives CASSRRTAYQETQYF.

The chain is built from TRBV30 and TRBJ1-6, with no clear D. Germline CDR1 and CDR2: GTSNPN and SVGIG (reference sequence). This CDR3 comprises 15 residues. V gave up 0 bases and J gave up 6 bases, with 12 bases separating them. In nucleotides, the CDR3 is TGTGCCTGGAGTGTACCACGTGGAGGTAATTCACCCCTCCACTTT. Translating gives CAWSVPRGGNSPLHF.

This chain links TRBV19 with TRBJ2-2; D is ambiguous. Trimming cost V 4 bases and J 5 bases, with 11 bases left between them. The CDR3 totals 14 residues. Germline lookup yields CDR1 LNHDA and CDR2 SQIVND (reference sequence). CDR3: CASSNTWWTGELFF. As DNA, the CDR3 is TGTGCCAGTAGTAACACATGGTGGACCGGGGAGCTGTTTTTT.

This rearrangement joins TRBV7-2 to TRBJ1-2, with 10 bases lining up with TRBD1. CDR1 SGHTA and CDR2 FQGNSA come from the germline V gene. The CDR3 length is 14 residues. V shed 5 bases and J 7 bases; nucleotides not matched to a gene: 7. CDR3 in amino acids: CASSTRGQGSGYTF. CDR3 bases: TGTGCCAGCAGCACAAGGGGACAGGGGTCTGGCTACACCTTC.

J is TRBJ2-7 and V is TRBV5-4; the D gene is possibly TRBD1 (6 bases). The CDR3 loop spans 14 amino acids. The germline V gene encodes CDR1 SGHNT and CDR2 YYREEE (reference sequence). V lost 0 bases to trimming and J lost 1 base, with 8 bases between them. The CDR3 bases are TGTGCCAGCAGCTTGGAACAGGGTTCCTACGAGCAGTACTTC. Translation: CASSLEQGSYEQYF.

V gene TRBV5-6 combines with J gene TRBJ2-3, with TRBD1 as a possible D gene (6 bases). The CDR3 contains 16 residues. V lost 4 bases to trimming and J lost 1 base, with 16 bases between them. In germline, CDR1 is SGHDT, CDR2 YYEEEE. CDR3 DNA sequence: TGTGCCAGCAGCGCAAAAACAGGGATCCGCACAGATACGCAGTATTTT. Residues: CASSAKTGIRTDTQYF.

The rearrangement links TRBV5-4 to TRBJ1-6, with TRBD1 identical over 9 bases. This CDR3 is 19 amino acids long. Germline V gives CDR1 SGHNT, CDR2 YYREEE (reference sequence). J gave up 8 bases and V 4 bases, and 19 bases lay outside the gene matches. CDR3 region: CASSGETGTGPGMDSPLHF. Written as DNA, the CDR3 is TGTGCCAGCAGCGGGGAAACCGGGACAGGGCCCGGGATGGATTCACCCCTCCACTTT.

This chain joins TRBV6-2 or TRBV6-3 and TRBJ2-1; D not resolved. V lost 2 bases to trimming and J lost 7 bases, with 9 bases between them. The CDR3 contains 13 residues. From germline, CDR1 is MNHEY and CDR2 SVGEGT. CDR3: CASSYRVANEQFF. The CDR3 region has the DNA TGTGCCAGCAGTTACCGGGTCGCAAATGAGCAGTTCTTC.

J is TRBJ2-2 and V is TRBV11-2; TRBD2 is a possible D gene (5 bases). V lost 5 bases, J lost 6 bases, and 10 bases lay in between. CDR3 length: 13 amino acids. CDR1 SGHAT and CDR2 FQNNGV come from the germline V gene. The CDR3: CASSPGMAGELFF. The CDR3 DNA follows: TGTGCCAGCAGCCCCGGGATGGCCGGGGAGCTGTTTTTT. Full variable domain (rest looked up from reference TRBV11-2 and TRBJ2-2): EAGVAQSPRYKIIEKRQSVAFWCNPISGHATLYWYQQILGQGPKLLIQFQNNGVVDDSQLPKDRFSAERLKGVDSTLKIQPAKLEDSAVYLCASSPGMAGELFFGEGSRLTVL.

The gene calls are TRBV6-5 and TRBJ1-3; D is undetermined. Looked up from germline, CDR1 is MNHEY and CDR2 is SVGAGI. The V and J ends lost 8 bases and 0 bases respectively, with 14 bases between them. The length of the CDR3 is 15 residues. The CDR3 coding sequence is TGTGCCAGCCGGCGGGTGTCCTTCTCTGGAAACACCATATATTTT. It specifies CASRRVSFSGNTIYF.

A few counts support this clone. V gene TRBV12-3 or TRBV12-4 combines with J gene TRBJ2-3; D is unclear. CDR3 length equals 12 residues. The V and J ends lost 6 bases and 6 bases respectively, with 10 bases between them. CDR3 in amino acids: CASSYTQDTQYF. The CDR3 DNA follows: TGTGCCAGCAGCTACACACAGGATACGCAGTATTTT.

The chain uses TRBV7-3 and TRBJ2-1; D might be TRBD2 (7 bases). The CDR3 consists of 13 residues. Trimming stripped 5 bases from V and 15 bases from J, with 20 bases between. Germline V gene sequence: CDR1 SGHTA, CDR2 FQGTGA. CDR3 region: CASSETPGGGGFF. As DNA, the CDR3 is TGTGCCAGCAGCGAAACGCCCGGGGGAGGGGGGTTCTTC. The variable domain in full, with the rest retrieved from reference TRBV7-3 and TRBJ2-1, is GAGVSQTPSNKVTEKGKYVELRCDPISGHTALYWYRQSLGQGPEFLIYFQGTGAADDSGLPNDRFFAVRPEGSVSTLKIQRTERGDSAVYLCASSETPGGGGFFGPGTRLTVL.

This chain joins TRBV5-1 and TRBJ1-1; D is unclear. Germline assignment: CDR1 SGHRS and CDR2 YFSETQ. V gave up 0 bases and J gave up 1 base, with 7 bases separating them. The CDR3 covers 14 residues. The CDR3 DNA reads TGCGCCAGCAGCTTGGGACATTGGAACACTGAAGCTTTCTTT. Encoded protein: CASSLGHWNTEAFF.

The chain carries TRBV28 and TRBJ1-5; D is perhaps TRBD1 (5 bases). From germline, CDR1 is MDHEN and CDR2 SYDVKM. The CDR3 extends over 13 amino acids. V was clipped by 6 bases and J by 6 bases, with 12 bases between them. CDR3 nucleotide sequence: TGTGCCAGCAGGGACGGGACTTCTCAGCCCCAGCATTTT. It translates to CASRDGTSQPQHF.

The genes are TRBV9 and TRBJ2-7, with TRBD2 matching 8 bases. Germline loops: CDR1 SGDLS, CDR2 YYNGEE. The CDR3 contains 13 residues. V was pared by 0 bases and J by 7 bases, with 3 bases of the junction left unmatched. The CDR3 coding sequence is TGTGCCAGCAGCGTAGGACTAGCGAGTGAGCAGTACGTC. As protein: CASSVGLASEQYV.

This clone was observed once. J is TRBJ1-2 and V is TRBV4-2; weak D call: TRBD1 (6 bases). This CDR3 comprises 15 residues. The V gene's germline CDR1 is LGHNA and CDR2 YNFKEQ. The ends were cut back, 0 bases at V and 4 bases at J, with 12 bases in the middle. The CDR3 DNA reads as TGTGCCAGCAGCCAAGATCTGACAGGCGTCTATGGCTACACCTTC. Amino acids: CASSQDLTGVYGYTF.

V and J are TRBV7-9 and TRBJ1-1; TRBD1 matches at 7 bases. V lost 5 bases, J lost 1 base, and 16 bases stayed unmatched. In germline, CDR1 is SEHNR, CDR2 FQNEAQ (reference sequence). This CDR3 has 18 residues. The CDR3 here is CASSPIDSRDRWNTEAFF. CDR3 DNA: TGTGCCAGCAGCCCAATTGACTCAAGGGACAGATGGAACACTGAAGCTTTCTTT.